Shown below are 22 T cell receptor beta chains from a single sample sequenced in a study of shared clonotypes between healthy human individuals. Here immunoSEQ multiplex PCR was the method, and the copy in TCRdb shows in-frame clones only, minus some. The table includes over 2 million clones, roughly 94% detected once. The sequencing sample was made of naive CD4+ T cells sorted from blood. Indicated subset: CD45RA+ positively selected. The receptors were gathered from a man aged 18 to 35 in good health.

The rearrangement uses TRBV7-9 and TRBJ2-1; D gene ambiguous. Trimming removed 1 base at V and 15 bases at J, with 7 bases between. The V gene's germline CDR1 is SEHNR and CDR2 FQNEAQ (reference sequence). The CDR3 is made up of 10 amino acids. DNA of the CDR3: TGTGCCAGCAGCTTAGGGGTTCCGTTCTTC. It translates to CASSLGVPFF.

This sequence joins TRBV7-9 and TRBJ1-4; D is unclear. V lost 5 bases to trimming and J lost 5 bases, with 12 bases between them. Germline V CDR1 and CDR2: SEHNR, FQNEAQ (reference sequence). The CDR3 contains 14 residues. The CDR3 DNA sequence: TGTGCCAGCAGCCCTAGACCGGGGAATGAAAAACTGTTTTTT. Translated: CASSPRPGNEKLFF.

The gene calls are TRBV4-1 and TRBJ2-1; TRBD2 might be the D (5 bases). Germline V gene lookup returns CDR1 MGHRA and CDR2 YSYEKL. The CDR3 contains 15 residues. V was pared by 1 base and J by 12 bases, with 19 bases between. CDR3 protein: CASSQVEATRTGQFF. CDR3 nucleotides: TGCGCCAGCAGCCAAGTTGAAGCCACTAGGACTGGGCAGTTCTTC.

Comments on this clone: Other DNA sequences in this sample translate to the same CDR3. V and J are TRBV20-1 and TRBJ1-2, with no clear D. This CDR3 contains 11 residues. The germline V gene has CDR1 DFQATT and CDR2 SNEGSKA (reference sequence). CDR3 loop: CSAGRDYGYTF. CDR3 bases: TGCAGCGCTGGACGGGATTATGGCTACACCTTC.

The chain carries TRBV7-9 and TRBJ1-1; maybe TRBD1 (6 bases). The CDR3 contains 14 residues. Looked up from germline, CDR1 is SEHNR and CDR2 is FQNEAQ (reference sequence). With 3 bases removed from V and 2 bases from J, the gap between germline ends came to 10 bases. The CDR3 nucleotides read TGTGCCAGCAGCTTCGCGGGGGCTAACACTGAAGCTTTCTTT. Its protein is CASSFAGANTEAFF. The full variable domain, its missing parts supplied by reference TRBV7-9 and TRBJ1-1, is DTGVSQNPRHKITKRGQNVTFRCDPISEHNRLYWYRQTLGQGPEFLTYFQNEAQLEKSRLLSDRFSAERPKGSFSTLEIQRTEQGDSAMYLCASSFAGANTEAFFGQGTRLTVV.

The J gene is TRBJ1-2, the V gene TRBV27; tentatively, D is TRBD1 (6 bases). This CDR3 spans 13 amino acids. V was cut by 11 bases and J by 8 bases, with 21 bases left in between. The germline V gene encodes CDR1 MNHEY and CDR2 SMNVEV (reference sequence). The DNA of the CDR3 is TGTGCCTACCCTAGCGCGGGGGCTCAAGGCTACACCTTC. Amino acids: CAYPSAGAQGYTF.

The chain recombines TRBV5-1 with TRBJ2-5; 7 nucleotides agree with TRBD1. Germline assignment: CDR1 SGHRS and CDR2 YFSETQ. CDR3 size: 14 residues. V gave up 4 bases and J gave up 3 bases; unmatched junction bases: 6. The DNA for the CDR3 is TGCGCCAGCAGCCGAGGGACAGAGAAAGAGACCCAGTACTTC. Residues: CASSRGTEKETQYF.

This rearrangement joins TRBV5-1 to TRBJ1-1; D remains unclear. The CDR3 has 11 residues. Trimming cost V 6 bases and J 6 bases, with 9 bases left between them. Germline V lookup: CDR1 SGHRS, CDR2 YFSETQ. The CDR3 reads CASNRAPEAFF. CDR3 bases: TGCGCCAGCAACCGGGCGCCTGAAGCTTTCTTT. Looking up the rest from reference TRBV5-1 and TRBJ1-1 gives the full variable domain: KAGVTQTPRYLIKTRGQQVTLSCSPISGHRSVSWYQQTPGQGLQFLFEYFSETQRNKGNFPGRFSGRQFSNSRSEMNVSTLELGDSALYLCASNRAPEAFFGQGTRLTVV.

The chain is built from TRBV19 and TRBJ2-3; 8 bases are shared with TRBD2. Looked up from germline, CDR1 is LNHDA and CDR2 is SQIVND (reference sequence). CDR3 length: 15 amino acids. The ends lost 6 bases at V and 1 base at J; junction bases unmatched: 6. The CDR3 DNA sequence: TGTGCCAGTAGGAGGACTAGCACCCGCACAGATACGCAGTATTTT. The encoded protein is CASRRTSTRTDTQYF.

V usage is TRBV4-1 and J usage is TRBJ2-3, with no clear D. There are 15 residues in the CDR3. The V end was cut by 4 bases, the J end by 0 bases, with 11 bases between. In germline, CDR1 is MGHRA, CDR2 YSYEKL. The CDR3 spells CASSPHGVSTDTQYF. In DNA, the CDR3 is TGCGCCAGCAGCCCTCATGGGGTTAGCACAGATACGCAGTATTTT.

In the case of this clone: Within the sample, other DNA sequences also encode this same CDR3. This sequence joins TRBV7-3 and TRBJ2-5; 10 bases match TRBD1. CDR3 length: 14 residues. Trimming cost V 5 bases and J 2 bases; bases outside gene matches: 2. Germline V lookup: CDR1 SGHTA, CDR2 FQGTGA. The CDR3 reads CASSRTGGQETQYF. The CDR3 nucleotides are TGTGCCAGCAGCCGGACAGGGGGTCAAGAGACCCAGTACTTC.

This chain connects TRBV7-3 to TRBJ2-3; 16 bases line up with TRBD2. CDR1 is SGHTA, CDR2 FQGTGA, per germline. V shed 4 bases, J shed 4 bases, and the junction held 11 bases outside the gene matches. The CDR3 is 19 amino acids. The CDR3 region is CASSSPGLAGGPGPDTQYF. Here the CDR3 DNA reads TGTGCCAGCAGCTCGCCGGGACTAGCGGGGGGGCCAGGTCCAGATACGCAGTATTTT.

This chain connects TRBV28 to TRBJ1-5; D is perhaps TRBD1 (6 bases). CDR3 length: 14 amino acids. Looked up from germline, CDR1 is MDHEN and CDR2 is SYDVKM. V was pared by 5 bases and J by 4 bases, with 12 bases between. DNA of the CDR3: TGTGCCAGCAGTCCCTCAGGGGTGAATCAGCCCCAGCATTTT. Translating gives CASSPSGVNQPQHF.

About this clone: Other DNA sequences in the sample encode the same CDR3. This chain joins TRBV2 and TRBJ2-7, with TRBD1 matching over 9 bases. Unmatched junction bases numbered 3, after V lost 4 bases and J lost 2 bases. Germline CDR1 is SNHLY and CDR2 is FYNNEI. There are 14 residues in the CDR3. CDR3 amino acids: CASSAGQGPYEQYF. CDR3 sequence (DNA): TGTGCCAGCAGTGCGGGACAGGGCCCCTACGAGCAGTACTTC.

The rearrangement joins TRBV7-8 to TRBJ1-2, with 10 bases matching TRBD1. The length of the CDR3 is 18 residues. In germline, CDR1 is SGHVS, CDR2 FQNEAQ. V lost 4 bases, J lost 5 bases, and 16 bases stayed unmatched. CDR3 protein: CASSSGNPTGGGGYGYTF. DNA for the CDR3: TGTGCCAGCAGCTCCGGGAACCCGACAGGGGGCGGAGGGTATGGCTACACCTTC.

The V and J genes are TRBV18 and TRBJ2-4; D is uncertain. The ends were cut back, 1 base at V and 7 bases at J, with 14 bases in the middle. The CDR3 spans 15 residues. Per germline, CDR1 KGHSH and CDR2 LQKENI. CDR3 DNA sequence: TGTGCCAGCTCACCACTGCAGGTTGAAGGGAACATTCAGTACTTC. Translation gives CASSPLQVEGNIQYF.

V and J are TRBV6-1 and TRBJ2-3; D not certain. The V end was cut by 1 base, the J end by 4 bases, with 9 bases between. This CDR3 has 14 residues. Germline assignment: CDR1 MNHNS and CDR2 SASEGT. CDR3 sequence: CASSEGSVPDTQYF. The DNA for the CDR3 is TGTGCCAGCAGTGAAGGGTCAGTTCCAGATACGCAGTATTTT.

The genes are TRBV10-2 and TRBJ1-5; D is undetermined. V was pared by 8 bases and J by 4 bases, with 9 bases between. This CDR3 region has 12 residues. CDR1 and CDR2 from the germline V gene are WSHSY and SAAADI. CDR3: CASRDGNQPQHF. CDR3 DNA: TGCGCCAGCCGAGACGGGAATCAGCCCCAGCATTTT.

The chain links TRBV18 to TRBJ1-1; D remains ambiguous. V was cut by 5 bases and J by 8 bases, with 12 bases left in between. Germline-derived CDR1 and CDR2 are KGHSH and LQKENI. The CDR3 spans 12 residues. Written as DNA, the CDR3 is TGTGCCAGCTCATCCTTACCCAACGAAGCTTTCTTT. Protein: CASSSLPNEAFF.

This chain connects TRBV10-3 to TRBJ1-4; possible D gene TRBD1, 6 bases. The CDR3 is 13 residues long. Germline V CDR1 and CDR2: ENHRY, SYGVKD. V was clipped by 4 bases and J by 8 bases, with 11 bases between them. CDR3: CAISGPDSEKLFF. In DNA, the CDR3 is TGTGCCATCAGTGGGCCGGACAGCGAAAAACTGTTTTTT.

V usage is TRBV5-1 and J usage is TRBJ2-1, with 14 nucleotides matching TRBD2. The CDR3 covers 17 residues. Germline CDR1 and CDR2: SGHRS and YFSETQ. Trimming at V came to 0 bases and at J to 7 bases, leaving 6 bases not matched to a gene. This chain's CDR3 is CASSLEGLAGDRNEQFF. The CDR3 DNA reads as TGCGCCAGCAGCTTGGAGGGACTAGCGGGAGACAGGAATGAGCAGTTCTTC.

V gene TRBV5-4 combines with J gene TRBJ2-7, with D maybe TRBD1 (5 bases). The V gene lost 3 bases and the J gene lost 6 bases, with 13 bases spanning the gap. The germline V gene has CDR1 SGHNT and CDR2 YYREEE (reference sequence). The CDR3 extends over 13 amino acids. CDR3 sequence (DNA): TGTGCCAGCAGCTACACAGGTTTTTCCGAGCAGTACTTC. This translates into CASSYTGFSEQYF.